This paragraph covers one TCR beta chain sequence. The entry originates in a study of control samples from healthy donors and cancer patients. Clones were sequenced by immunoSEQ multiplex PCR, and TCRdb holds only the in-frame ones, with some missing. Counted here are 120,000 or so clones, roughly 92% occurring once; the ten biggest clones make up just under 0.6%. The receptor was derived from a man older than 75 with head and neck cancer. Sequencing input: PBMCs.

The CDR3 loop is CASSLPFKTSGKSYNEQFF. The DNA of the CDR3 is TGCGCCAGCAGCTTGCCTTTCAAGACTAGCGGGAAATCCTACAATGAGCAGTTCTTC. The chain employs TRBV5-1 and TRBJ2-1; 11 bases agree with TRBD2. The CDR3 spans 19 residues. In germline, CDR1 is SGHRS, CDR2 YFSETQ. V lost 1 base and J lost 1; bases outside the gene matches: 10.